One and the same sample provided the 28 T cell receptor beta chains below, sequenced in a study of human T cells and chemical hapten exposure. Time point specified: patch test 1, 2 weeks after DPC sensitization. The treatment is: therapeutic diphenylcyclopropenone sensitization with weekly scalp DPC. One entry per CDR3 protein results from TCRdb running MiXCR on the RACE reads. The sample consists of some 400,000 distinct CDR3 sequences, approximately 5.1% of them appearing once. The sample was whole blood, taken in connection with sensitization to the hapten diphenylcyclopropenone (DPC). The origin of the receptors is a woman between 50 and 59 years old with alopecia areata. Some clones in this sample may be carry-over from other donors' samples.

This clonotype was counted at least ten times. The rearrangement links TRBV7-9 to TRBJ1-4; no firm D call. V was trimmed by 6 bases and J by 8 bases, leaving 31 bases between them. This CDR3 is built from 19 residues. From germline, CDR1 is SEHNR and CDR2 FQNEAQ (reference sequence). CDR3 region: CASSLPGRDSTILREKLFF. CDR3 coding DNA: TGTGCCAGCAGTTTACCGGGTCGCGATTCCACTATTCTGCGGGAAAAACTGTTTTTT. Based on the CDR3 plus reference TRBV7-9 and TRBJ1-4, the full variable domain is DTGVSQNPRHKITKRGQNVTFRCDPISEHNRLYWYRQTLGQGPEFLTYFQNEAQLEKSRLLSDRFSAERPKGSFSTLEIQRTEQGDSAMYLCASSLPGRDSTILREKLFFGSGTQLSVL.

This clonotype was seen only a few times. The chain uses TRBV3-1 and TRBJ2-1, with TRBD2 matching 11 bases. The CDR3 length is 16 residues. V shed 2 bases and J 5 bases; nucleotides not matched to a gene: 5. Per the germline V gene, CDR1 is LGHDT and CDR2 is YNNKEL (reference sequence). CDR3 in amino acids: CASSQIAGGPNNEQFF. The CDR3, as DNA: TGTGCCAGCAGCCAAATAGCGGGAGGGCCTAACAATGAGCAGTTCTTC.

This clonotype was counted a few times. This chain joins TRBV28 and TRBJ1-2, with D possibly TRBD1 on 6 matching bases. CDR3 length: 14 residues. Trimming stripped 7 bases from V and 1 base from J, with 13 bases between. In germline, CDR1 is MDHEN, CDR2 SYDVKM. CDR3 bases: TGTGCCAGCACCGGGGGGCCCAATAACTATGGCTACACCTTC. Its translation is CASTGGPNNYGYTF.

The chain combines TRBV6-6 with TRBJ1-1, with D possibly matching TRBD1 (5 bases). V was cut by 2 bases and J by 8 bases, with 12 bases left in between. The CDR3 spans 13 residues. Germline CDR1 MNHNY, CDR2 SVGAGI (reference sequence). The CDR3 is CASSYEQAVEAFF. Here the CDR3 DNA reads TGTGCCAGCAGTTACGAACAGGCAGTCGAAGCTTTCTTT.

In its sample, this clonotype was seen a few times. V is TRBV5-6 and J is TRBJ2-1, with 7 bases fitting TRBD1. The CDR3 loop spans 14 amino acids. J was trimmed by 9 bases and V by 0 bases; bases with no gene match: 6. Germline V gene sequence: CDR1 SGHDT, CDR2 YYEEEE. CDR3 loop: CASSLGQGRSEQFF. CDR3 bases: TGTGCCAGCAGCTTGGGACAGGGAAGGAGTGAGCAGTTCTTC.

This clonotype has at least ten counts. The gene calls are TRBV18 and TRBJ1-6, with 7 bases fitting TRBD1. The CDR3 has 15 residues. CDR1 and CDR2 from the germline V gene are KGHSH and LQKENI. Trimming cost V 3 bases and J 10 bases; bases outside gene matches: 9. The DNA for the CDR3 is TGTGCCAGCTCACCCTCGACAGGGAAGTACTCACCCCTCCACTTT. It codes for CASSPSTGKYSPLHF. Filled out from reference TRBV18 and TRBJ1-6, the complete variable domain reads NAGVMQNPRHLVRRRGQEARLRCSPMKGHSHVYWYRQLPEEGLKFMVYLQKENIIDESGMPKERFSAEFPKEGPSILRIQQVVRGDSAAYFCASSPSTGKYSPLHFGNGTRLTVT.

This clonotype was counted only a few times. The chain employs TRBV18 and TRBJ2-6; TRBD1 matches 7 bases. The junction had 5 bases not matched to a gene; V was cut back by 6 bases and J by 0 bases. This CDR3 is 16 amino acids long. Germline loops: CDR1 KGHSH, CDR2 LQKENI. Here the CDR3 DNA reads TGTGCCAGCTCGAAACAGGGGAGCTCTGGGGCCAACGTCCTGACTTTC. It is translated as CASSKQGSSGANVLTF.

This clonotype was seen ten or more times. The J gene is TRBJ2-7, the V gene TRBV28; the match to TRBD2 covers 13 bases. Germline V gene lookup returns CDR1 MDHEN and CDR2 SYDVKM. V was pared by 9 bases and J by 3 bases, with 2 bases of the junction left unmatched. This CDR3 comprises 13 residues. The CDR3 protein is CASRTSGSYEQYF. CDR3 sequence (DNA): TGTGCCAGTAGGACTAGCGGGAGCTACGAGCAGTACTTC.

This clonotype showed up just a few times. The CDR3 region is CASSLGNAETQYF. The CDR3 region has the DNA TGTGCCAGCAGCTTAGGGAATGCCGAGACCCAGTACTTC. This sequence joins TRBV13 and TRBJ2-5; D gene unclear. There are 13 residues in the CDR3. V was cut by 0 bases and J by 5 bases, with 7 bases left in between. CDR1 is PRHDT and CDR2 is FYEKMQ in the germline V gene (reference sequence).

This clonotype was seen a handful of times. The chain combines TRBV5-1 with TRBJ1-1; 11 positions match TRBD1. The germline V gene encodes CDR1 SGHRS and CDR2 YFSETQ. The V segment lost 4 bases and the J segment 4 bases; nucleotides outside the gene matches: 9. The CDR3 runs 16 residues. CDR3 DNA sequence: TGCGCCAGCAGCCATGAAACCGGGACAGGGGGCACTGAAGCTTTCTTT. Translating gives CASSHETGTGGTEAFF.

This clonotype was detected a few times. The chain has TRBV6-5 and TRBJ1-2; 8 bases are a match to TRBD1. The CDR3 extends over 14 amino acids. Trimming at V came to 4 bases and at J to 8 bases, leaving 9 bases not matched to a gene. Germline CDR1 MNHEY, CDR2 SVGAGI. The CDR3 bases are TGTGCCAGCAGTTCCTCGGACAGGGCGAGCGGCTACACCTTC. This encodes CASSSSDRASGYTF.

This clonotype was found a few times. The V gene is TRBV6-1, the J gene TRBJ2-7; D uncertain. Trimming pared 6 bases from V and 5 bases from J, leaving 23 bases between. This CDR3 has 16 amino acids. Germline V gene sequence: CDR1 MNHNS, CDR2 SASEGT. In DNA form, the CDR3 reads TGTGCCAGCAGGCACAATCAATTACAGACACGGGACGAGCAGTACTTC. As protein: CASRHNQLQTRDEQYF.

Of note for this clonotype: The junction shows a germline mismatch at one end, possibly a read error. The chain couples TRBV27 to TRBJ2-1; no clear D. The CDR3 spans 14 residues. CDR1 is MNHEY, CDR2 SMNVEV, per germline (reference sequence). CDR3 coding DNA: TGTGCCAGCAGTCCTCGGCGGTCCTGCAATGAGCAGTTCTTC. Amino acids: CASSPRRSCNEQFF.

In this sample, this clonotype turned up a few times. V and J are TRBV13 and TRBJ2-7; D ambiguous. The germline gives CDR1 PRHDT, CDR2 FYEKMQ (reference sequence). V was cut by 5 bases and J by 5 bases, with 13 bases left in between. This CDR3 region has 13 residues. The CDR3 protein is CASSPYQSDEQYF. DNA for the CDR3: TGTGCCAGCAGCCCCTATCAAAGCGACGAGCAGTACTTC.

This clonotype was observed a few times. The chain uses TRBV15 and TRBJ1-4; tentative D call: TRBD1 (6 bases). Between the trimmed V and J ends, which lost 3 bases and 5 bases, there was a span of 13 bases. CDR3 length: 15 residues. The germline V gene has CDR1 LNHNV and CDR2 YYDKDF (reference sequence). The CDR3: CATSSGGARNEKLFF. CDR3 sequence (DNA): TGTGCCACCAGCAGCGGGGGGGCTAGGAATGAAAAACTGTTTTTT. The variable domain in full, completed from reference TRBV15 and TRBJ1-4, reads DAMVIQNPRYQVTQFGKPVTLSCSQTLNHNVMYWYQQKSSQAPKLLFHYYDKDFNNEADTPDNFQSRRPNTSFCFLDIRSPGLGDTAMYLCATSSGGARNEKLFFGSGTQLSVL.

This clonotype was detected only a few times. This rearrangement joins TRBV24-1 to TRBJ2-2; tentatively, D is TRBD1 (6 bases). The V and J ends lost 9 bases and 4 bases respectively, with 14 bases between them. The CDR3 covers 14 residues. Germline CDR1 and CDR2: KGHDR and SFDVKD. This CDR3 is CATQDSLSTGELFF. As DNA, the CDR3 is TGTGCCACCCAGGACAGTTTATCCACCGGGGAGCTGTTTTTT.

This clonotype came up many times. The chain recombines TRBV6-5 with TRBJ2-7; D is uncertain. V gave up 0 bases and J gave up 4 bases, with 13 bases separating them. This CDR3 has 15 residues. Germline loops: CDR1 MNHEY, CDR2 SVGAGI. The CDR3 spells CASSYSTYALYEQYF. The CDR3 DNA is TGTGCCAGCAGTTACTCGACTTACGCACTATACGAGCAGTACTTC.

With regard to this clonotype: A read error may produce the germline difference seen at one junction end. The J gene is TRBJ2-2, the V gene TRBV12-3 or TRBV12-4; TRBD1 might be the D (5 bases). The CDR3 is 14 residues long. CDR3 amino acids: CTSSPYQGGGELFF. The CDR3 DNA sequence: TGTACCAGCAGCCCCTATCAGGGTGGCGGGGAGCTGTTTTTT.

This clonotype was observed a handful of times. DNA of the CDR3: TGTGCCAGCAGTCCTCAGGGGCGGGATGGCTACACCTTC. Amino acid sequence: CASSPQGRDGYTF. The chain links TRBV12-3 or TRBV12-4 to TRBJ1-2; tentatively, D is TRBD1 (6 bases). V gave up 5 bases and J gave up 6 bases, with 13 bases separating them. The CDR3 is 13 residues long.

In this sample, this clonotype turned up a few times. The chain employs TRBV28 and TRBJ2-3; D unresolved. Germline CDR1 MDHEN, CDR2 SYDVKM. The V gene lost 7 bases and the J gene lost 0 bases, with 14 bases spanning the gap. CDR3 length: 15 residues. Here the CDR3 reads CASTPGLGSTDTQYF. CDR3 DNA: TGTGCCAGCACCCCGGGCCTAGGCAGCACAGATACGCAGTATTTT.

In this sample, this clonotype turned up many times. The chain employs TRBV5-4 and TRBJ1-1; D is possibly TRBD1 (5 bases). Per germline, CDR1 SGHNT and CDR2 YYREEE (reference sequence). Trimming cost V 1 base and J 7 bases, with 11 bases left between them. The CDR3 sequence is 13 residues long. The CDR3 protein is CASSLRGEGEAFF. For the CDR3, the DNA is TGTGCCAGCAGCTTGCGGGGCGAAGGTGAAGCTTTCTTT.

This chain links TRBV28 with TRBJ2-5; D perhaps matches TRBD2 (5 bases). CDR1 is MDHEN and CDR2 is SYDVKM in the germline V gene. V was clipped by 8 bases and J by 7 bases, with 23 bases between them. The CDR3 length is 15 residues. This chain's CDR3 is CASRLGEGSSGTQYF. CDR3 DNA: TGTGCCAGCCGCTTAGGAGAGGGAAGTTCAGGGACCCAGTACTTC.

Only a few counts were recorded for this clonotype. The genes are TRBV12-3 or TRBV12-4 and TRBJ2-2, with D unresolved. The length of the CDR3 is 14 residues. Trimming took 7 bases from V and 4 from J, leaving 13 bases between them. This CDR3 is CASNLSGPTGELFF. Here the CDR3 DNA reads TGTGCCAGCAACCTCTCTGGGCCCACCGGGGAGCTGTTTTTT.

This clonotype has at least ten counts. The rearrangement joins TRBV28 to TRBJ2-7; a weak D match, TRBD1 (5 bases). CDR3 length: 12 amino acids. V was pared by 7 bases and J by 6 bases, with 13 bases between. Germline V lookup: CDR1 MDHEN, CDR2 SYDVKM. The DNA of the CDR3 is TGTGCCAGCACCTCAGGGCCGTCCGAGCAGTACTTC. Protein product: CASTSGPSEQYF.

In its sample, this clonotype was seen many times. V gene TRBV5-1 combines with J gene TRBJ1-1, with D perhaps matching TRBD1 (6 bases). There are 15 residues in the CDR3. The V gene lost 0 bases and the J gene lost 5 bases, with 14 bases spanning the gap. The germline V gene has CDR1 SGHRS and CDR2 YFSETQ. CDR3 region: CASSLAPGQGTEAFF. The CDR3 nucleotides read TGCGCCAGCAGCTTGGCCCCGGGACAAGGGACTGAAGCTTTCTTT.

Ten or more counts support this clonotype. This chain uses TRBV7-7 with TRBJ2-1; possibly TRBD1 for D (6 bases). Trimming cost V 1 base and J 6 bases, with 13 bases left between them. The V gene's germline CDR1 is SSHAT and CDR2 FNYEAQ (reference sequence). The CDR3 has 15 amino acids. As DNA, the CDR3 is TGTGCCAGCAGCTTAGGGACAGCCTCTAGCAATGAGCAGTTCTTC. It encodes CASSLGTASSNEQFF.

This clonotype was recorded many times. The rearrangement joins TRBV30 to TRBJ2-1; D uncertain. Trimming pared 2 bases from V and 5 bases from J, leaving 7 bases between. The germline gives CDR1 GTSNPN, CDR2 SVGIG (reference sequence). The CDR3 runs 12 residues. The CDR3 here is CAWSSGNNEQFF. For the CDR3, the DNA is TGTGCCTGGAGTTCAGGAAACAATGAGCAGTTCTTC.

The V gene is TRBV2, the J gene TRBJ1-1; D is unresolved. The CDR3 loop spans 12 amino acids. Deletions cut 7 bases from V and 5 bases from J, with 11 bases between. Per germline, CDR1 SNHLY and CDR2 FYNNEI. In DNA form, the CDR3 reads TGTGCCAGCACGGAGGACCGGACTGAAGCTTTCTTT. It encodes CASTEDRTEAFF.